The clone carrying this T cell receptor beta chain has a handful of counts. The sample comes from a study of PD-1 and CTLA-4 blockade in melanoma. Only in-frame clones appear in the TCRdb table, and some are missing; sequencing was by immunoSEQ multiplex PCR. The repertoire holds about 7,200 clones, approximately 80% seen once, with about 39% in the top ten. Per the germline V gene, CDR1 is SGHNT and CDR2 is YYREEE (reference sequence). The CDR3 totals 14 residues. Trimming left V 3 bases short and J 4 bases short, with 14 bases between. The specimen was CD8+ T cells from peripheral blood, collected before anti-PD-1 treatment. This TCR derives from a human donor with melanoma. V gene TRBV5-4 combines with J gene TRBJ2-7; tentatively, D is TRBD2 (6 bases). As DNA, the CDR3 is TGTGCCAGCAGCTATAGCGGAGACCCTTACGAGCAGTACTTC. Protein product: CASSYSGDPYEQYF.